This T cell receptor (beta chain) was captured in a study of shared clonotypes between healthy human individuals. The CDR3 sequence is 14 residues long. Looked up from germline, CDR1 is SGHTS and CDR2 is YDEGEE. V dropped 0 bases and J dropped 5 bases, with 9 bases sitting between them. A remark on this clone: The antigen is not known.

Study conclusions and caveats: Measured sharing among donors was expected to vary with sequencing depth.

The protocol was immunoSEQ multiplex PCR, while the TCRdb copy is restricted to in-frame clones and leaves out a portion. The data hold roughly 2.6 million clones, with more than 80% observed a single time. What was sequenced was naive CD4+ T cells sorted from blood. Documented subset: CD45RA+ positively selected. This TCR was recovered from a man aged 18 to 30 in good health. The chain has TRBV5-8 and TRBJ1-5, with D possibly being TRBD1 (6 bases). The CDR3 bases are TGTGCCAGCAGCTTGGCAGGGGTCTATCAGCCCCAGCATTTT. Protein: CASSLAGVYQPQHF.